This TCR beta chain was captured in a study of blood T cell repertoires in COVID-19. The wider study: Samples taken during acute and convalescent COVID-19 were collected in the United States, Italy and Spain. The cDNA or gDNA used as material had been derived from T cells, B-cell-depleted T cells, or PBMCs.

J lost 5 bases, V lost 5 bases, and 9 bases had no gene match. Germline-derived CDR1 and CDR2 are SEHNR and FQNEAQ (reference sequence). The CDR3 consists of 16 residues. The repertoire was sequenced with immunoSEQ multiplex PCR; TCRdb's copy has only in-frame clones and lacks some. The data hold roughly 200,000 clones, with roughly 78% observed a single time. Sequencing was carried out using peripheral blood. The TCR originated in a woman older than 75 with active or convalescent COVID-19. V gene TRBV7-9 combines with J gene TRBJ1-4; 9 positions agree with TRBD1. Here the CDR3 reads CASSPSRGQGNEKLFF. CDR3 nucleotide sequence: TGTGCCAGCAGCCCTAGCCGGGGACAGGGAAATGAAAAACTGTTTTTT.